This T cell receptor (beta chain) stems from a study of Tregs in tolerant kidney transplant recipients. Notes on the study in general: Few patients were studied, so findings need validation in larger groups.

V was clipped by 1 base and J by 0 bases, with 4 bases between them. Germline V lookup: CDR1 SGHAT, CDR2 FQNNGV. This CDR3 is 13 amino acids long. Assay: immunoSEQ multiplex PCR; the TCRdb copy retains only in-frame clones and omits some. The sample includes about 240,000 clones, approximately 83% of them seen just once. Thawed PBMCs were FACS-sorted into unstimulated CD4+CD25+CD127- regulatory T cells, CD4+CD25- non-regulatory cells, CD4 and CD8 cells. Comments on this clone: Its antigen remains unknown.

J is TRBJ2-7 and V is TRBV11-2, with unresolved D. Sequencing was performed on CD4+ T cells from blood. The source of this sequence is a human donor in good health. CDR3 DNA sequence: TGTGCCAGCAGCTTAGGCAGCTCCTACGAGCAGTACTTC. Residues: CASSLGSSYEQYF.